This T cell receptor (beta chain) was recorded in a study of T cells in Graves' hyperthyroidism and ophthalmopathy. It was RNA transcripts that yielded the amplified TCR beta CDR3 regions. The TCR CDR3 was amplified in a first-round RT-PCR using the HTBI primer set. TCRdb re-called the multiplex PCR reads with MiXCR, one entry per CDR3 protein. The data hold more than 500,000 distinct CDR3 sequences, with around 15% observed a single time. This clonotype was detected ten times or more. Its antigen is undetermined. Unmatched junction bases numbered 3, after V lost 3 bases and J lost 4 bases. The CDR3 has 13 amino acids. Germline V gene lookup returns CDR1 SNHLY and CDR2 FYNNEI. Study results and caveats: Most thyroid-expanded clonotypes above 0.001 were also found in blood.

Each patient was aged 18 to 65 and had newly diagnosed hyperthyroidism of under 2 months' duration. Fresh peripheral blood, around 9.3 ml of it, supplied the PBMCs. Sequencing was carried out using blood. This clonotype was sampled from a woman in her thirties with Graves' hyperthyroidism. This sequence joins TRBV2 and TRBJ2-7, with 7 bases fitting TRBD2. The DNA of the CDR3 is TGTGCCAGCAGTGACCCGGGAGGATACGAGCAGTACTTC. Encoded protein: CASSDPGGYEQYF. The variable domain in full, with the rest retrieved from reference TRBV2 and TRBJ2-7, is EPEVTQTPSHQVTQMGQEVILRCVPISNHLYFYWYRQILGQKVEFLVSFYNNEISEKSEIFDDQFSVERPDGSNFTLKIRSTKLEDSAMYFCASSDPGGYEQYFGPGTRLTVT.